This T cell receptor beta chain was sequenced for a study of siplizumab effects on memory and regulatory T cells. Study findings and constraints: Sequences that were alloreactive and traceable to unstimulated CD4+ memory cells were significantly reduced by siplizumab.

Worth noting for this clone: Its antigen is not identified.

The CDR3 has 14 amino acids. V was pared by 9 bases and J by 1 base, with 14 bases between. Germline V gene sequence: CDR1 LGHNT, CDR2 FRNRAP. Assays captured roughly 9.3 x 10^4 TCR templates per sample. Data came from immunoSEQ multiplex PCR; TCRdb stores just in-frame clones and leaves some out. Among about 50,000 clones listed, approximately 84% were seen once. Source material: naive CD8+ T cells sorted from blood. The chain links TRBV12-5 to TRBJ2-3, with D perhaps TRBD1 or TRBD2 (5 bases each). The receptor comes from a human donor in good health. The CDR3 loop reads CASHIGTGTDTQYF. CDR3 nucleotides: TGTGCTAGCCACATCGGGACCGGCACAGATACGCAGTATTTT.